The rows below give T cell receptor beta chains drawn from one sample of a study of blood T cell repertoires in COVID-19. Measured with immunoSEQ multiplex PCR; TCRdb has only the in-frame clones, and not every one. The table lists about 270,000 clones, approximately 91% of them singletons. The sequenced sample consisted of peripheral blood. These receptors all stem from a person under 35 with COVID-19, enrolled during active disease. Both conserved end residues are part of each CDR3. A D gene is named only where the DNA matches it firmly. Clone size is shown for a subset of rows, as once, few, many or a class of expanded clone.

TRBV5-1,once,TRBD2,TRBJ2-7,TGCGCCAGCAGCTTGGCCACCCAGCGGGAGGGCACCTACGAGCAGTACTTC,CASSLATQREGTYEQYF
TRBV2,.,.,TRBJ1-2,TGTGCCAGCAGTGTTATTTCGGGGGGCGGTATCTATGGCTACACCTTC,CASSVISGGGIYGYTF
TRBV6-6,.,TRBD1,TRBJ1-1,TGTGCCAGCAGGCCCACAGGGGGCACTGAAGCTTTCTTT,CASRPTGGTEAFF
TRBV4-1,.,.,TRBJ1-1,TGCGCCAGCAGCCAAGATACAGGAGGGTACACTGAAGCTTTCTTT,CASSQDTGGYTEAFF
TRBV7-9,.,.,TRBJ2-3,TGTGCCAGCAGCTTCGGTGTTTCAGATACGCAGTATTTT,CASSFGVSDTQYF
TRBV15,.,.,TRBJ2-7,TGTGCCACCAGCAGAGAGCCAGCCTACGAGCAGTACTTC,CATSREPAYEQYF
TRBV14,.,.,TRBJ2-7,TGTGCCAGCGGCCCCCGCTACGAGCAGTACTTC,CASGPRYEQYF
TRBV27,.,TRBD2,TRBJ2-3,TGTGCCAGCAGCACCCTAGCGGGTGGGCTCGGGACGCAGTATTTT,CASSTLAGGLGTQYF
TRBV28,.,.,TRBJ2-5,TGTGCCAGCAGCCATCATCGGGACCAAGAGACCCAGTACTTC,CASSHHRDQETQYF
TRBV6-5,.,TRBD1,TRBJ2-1,TGTGCCAGCAGTTACCTTTCGGGACAGGAACAGTTCTTC,CASSYLSGQEQFF
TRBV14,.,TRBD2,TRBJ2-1,TGTGCCAGCAGCCAAGATTATTATAGCGGGTGGGCTAGCTCCTACAATGAGCAGTTCTTC,CASSQDYYSGWASSYNEQFF